This section outlines one T cell receptor beta chain sequence together with its context. The data belong to a study of OX40 agonist ivuxolimab in advanced cancers. Sequencing used immunoSEQ multiplex PCR; TCRdb keeps in-frame clones, though not all of them. The sample has some 71,000 clones; 80% to 85% are singletons. Trimming removed 0 bases at V and 10 bases at J, with 13 bases between. CDR3 size: 15 residues. Germline V CDR1 and CDR2: MNHEY, SMNVEV (reference sequence). The receptor was isolated from an adult with an advanced solid tumor such as melanoma, head and neck, liver or kidney cancer. The sample consisted of CD4+ or CD8+ T cells sorted from blood, taken in a trial of the OX40 agonist ivuxolimab. The rearrangement joins TRBV27 to TRBJ1-6; D call uncertain. CDR3 DNA: TGTGCCAGCAGTTTATCCCTAGGTCTATACTCACCCCTCCACTTT. Its translation is CASSLSLGLYSPLHF.